This TCR beta chain derives from a study of blood T cells in healthy people across ages. Study findings and constraints: TCR beta diversity per million T cells fell roughly linearly with age.

Primed by a sample-barcoded 5' primer and a J-beta primer mix, a second PCR proceeded for 7 to 11 cycles. Every cDNA molecule bore a tag from a template-switch adaptor containing 12 random nucleotides. Each CDR3 protein gets one entry after TCRdb re-called the 5' RACE reads with MiXCR. The table has 800,000 to 950,000 distinct CDR3 sequences, 48% seen once. The V end lost 5 bases, the J end lost 2 bases, and 12 bases lay between the germline ends. CDR1 and CDR2 (germline): SGHTA, FQGNSA. The CDR3 consists of 15 residues. This clonotype has a handful of counts. Its target is unknown. Material for sequencing was blood. The chain carries TRBV7-2 and TRBJ2-2; possible D gene TRBD2, 6 bases. The receptor comes from a young man in good health. CDR3: CASSPQGTNTGELFF. CDR3 in DNA: TGTGCCAGCAGCCCTCAAGGGACTAACACCGGGGAGCTGTTTTTT.